Listed below are T cell receptor beta chains from one sample, sequenced in a study of immune heterogeneity within non-small cell lung tumors. TCRdb recomputed calls from the multiplex PCR reads with MiXCR, one row per CDR3 protein. Of 15,000 to 20,000 distinct CDR3 sequences in the sample, over 25% were seen once. The sequencing sample was made of lung tumor tissue. These receptors were obtained from a man between 40 and 49 years old with non-small cell lung cancer. The CDR3 runs from the conserved cysteine through the conserved F or W. Each record gives: J gene, D gene, clone size, V gene, CDR3 DNA, CDR3 protein. A D gene is named only where the DNA matches it firmly. The size field is filled for only some rows; it gives once, few, many or a size class.

TRBJ1-5 TRBD1 medium-sized TRBV11-2 TGTGCCAGCAGCCAGACAGGGACGGATCAGCCCCAGCATTTT CASSQTGTDQPQHF
TRBJ1-2 TRBD1 . TRBV20-1 TGCAGTGCTAGAGACCTTGGACAGGGCGGTCCTAACTATGGCTACACCTTC CSARDLGQGGPNYGYTF
TRBJ2-3 . . TRBV11-3 TGTGCCAGCAGCTTAGAAAGGGGAACGCAGTATTTT CASSLERGTQYF
TRBJ1-3 . many TRBV27 TGTGCCAGCAGTCCCCGTTTCACAAGCTCTGGAAACACCATATATTTT CASSPRFTSSGNTIYF
TRBJ2-1 . many TRBV6-1 TGTGCCAGCACAACTAGCATCTACAATGAGCAGTTCTTC CASTTSIYNEQFF
TRBJ1-5 . medium-sized TRBV12-3/TRBV12-4 TGTGCCAGCAGTTCGAAGGGCAATCAGCCCCAGCATTTT CASSSKGNQPQHF
TRBJ1-5 . few TRBV19 TGTGCCAGTAGTTCCTCACTAGGGGGAAGCAGGCCCCAGCATTTT CASSSSLGGSRPQHF
TRBJ2-1 TRBD2 few TRBV4-3 TGCGCCAGCAGCCAAGAGGGACTAGCTGGAGGTCCTAATGAGCAGTTCTTC CASSQEGLAGGPNEQFF
TRBJ2-7 . medium-sized TRBV3-1 TGTGCCAGCAGCCAGGCCAGCTACGAGCAGTACTTC CASSQASYEQYF
TRBJ2-1 TRBD2 . TRBV20-1 TGCAGAGCCGATAGCGGGAGAGTACAGTTCTTC CRADSGRVQFF
TRBJ1-1 . many TRBV20-1 TGCAGTGCTAGTTTCAGGGGTGGAACTGAAGCTTTCTTT CSASFRGGTEAFF
TRBJ2-7 TRBD2 . TRBV5-1 TGCGCCGGCAGCTACTCTAGCGGCTCCTACGAGCAGTACTTC CAGSYSSGSYEQYF
TRBJ1-1 . few TRBV20-1 TGCAGTGCTAGAGTCGTGAGTGGTACTAAAATGAACACTGAAGCTTTCTTT CSARVVSGTKMNTEAFF
TRBJ2-7 . many TRBV5-5 TGTGCCAGCAGCTCTCTCCTTGGGGAGCAGTACTTC CASSSLLGEQYF
TRBJ1-5 . . TRBV18 TGTGCCAGCTCACTAAATAGCAATCAGCCCCCGCATTTT CASSLNSNQPPHF
TRBJ1-2 TRBD1 many TRBV12-3/TRBV12-4 TGTGCCAGCAGGAGGACAGGGAAGAAGGGCTACACCTTC CASRRTGKKGYTF
TRBJ2-2 . . TRBV5-6 TGTGCCAGCAGCTTCTCGGGCCTGACCGGGGAGCTGTTTTTT CASSFSGLTGELFF
TRBJ1-5 . few TRBV6-1 TGTGCCAGCAGTTCCCCTAATCAGCCCCAGCATTTT CASSSPNQPQHF
TRBJ1-4 . medium-sized TRBV12-3/TRBV12-4 TGTGCCAGCAGTTCCGGGGGAAGGGAAAAACTGTTTTTT CASSSGGREKLFF
TRBJ1-1 . medium-sized TRBV27 TGTGCCAGCAGTTTATCAGGGATCCTGGACACTGAAGCTTTCTTT CASSLSGILDTEAFF
TRBJ2-7 . many TRBV30 TGTGCCTGGAGTCAAAGTCGGGGGGCCCGCCGGGTGAACGAGCAGTACTTC CAWSQSRGARRVNEQYF
TRBJ1-4 . few TRBV6-1 TGTGCCAGCAGTGAGGTTGGGGGGGTAAAACTGTTTTTT CASSEVGGVKLFF
TRBJ2-7 TRBD2 . TRBV5-6 TGTGCCAGCAGCTTTGTTGGACTAGCGGGAGTCGGCGAGCAGTACTTC CASSFVGLAGVGEQYF
TRBJ2-5 . many TRBV30 TGTGCCTGGGGGAACCCGGGACAAAATCAAGAGACCCAGTACTTC CAWGNPGQNQETQYF
TRBJ1-3 TRBD1 medium-sized TRBV28 TGTGCCAGCAGTTTATGGATGGGACAGGGCAGCTCTGGAAACACCATATATTTT CASSLWMGQGSSGNTIYF
TRBJ1-6 . . TRBV6-1 TGTGCCAGCAGTGAAGCAGGACCGTTCAGATCACCCCTCCACTTT CASSEAGPFRSPLHF
TRBJ2-3 . . TRBV4-1 TGCGCCAGGAGCCAAGGGGGGATTACAGGTACGCAGTATTTT CARSQGGITGTQYF
TRBJ1-6 TRBD1 many TRBV20-1 TGCAGTGCTAGAGATCCGGGACAGTCAAATTATTATAATTCACCCCTCCACTTT CSARDPGQSNYYNSPLHF
TRBJ2-7 TRBD2 medium-sized TRBV28 TGTGCCAGCAGTCCGCGGGGGGGCGGAATCTCCTACGAGCAGTACTTC CASSPRGGGISYEQYF